Presented here are 23 T cell receptor beta chains from one specimen sequenced in a study of regulatory T cells in long-lasting Graves disease. The time point denotes: newly diagnosed GD, antithyroid drugs for less than 3 months. RNA extracted from PBMCs served as the sequencing template. The TCR beta library used iRepertoire HTBI primers with Arm-PCR amplification of CDR3. TCRdb recomputed calls from the multiplex PCR reads with MiXCR, one row per CDR3 protein. Of about 320,000 distinct CDR3 sequences in the sample, under 20% were seen once. The specimen comprised peripheral blood mononuclear cells (PBMCs), sampled at new diagnosis, from a patient treated with antithyroid drugs. The receptors shown here come from a female donor with Graves disease.

At least ten counts were recorded for this clonotype. The chain employs TRBV5-1 and TRBJ2-7, with 8 nucleotides matching TRBD2. The ends lost 0 bases at V and 4 bases at J; junction bases unmatched: 6. This CDR3 comprises 15 residues. Germline V gene sequence: CDR1 SGHRS, CDR2 YFSETQ. CDR3 protein: CASSLEGTRSYEQYF. CDR3 in DNA: TGCGCCAGCAGCTTGGAAGGGACTAGATCTTACGAGCAGTACTTC.

This clonotype was detected ten times or more. This sequence joins TRBV28 and TRBJ2-1; a possible D gene is TRBD2 (5 bases). The CDR3 has 11 residues. Trimming cost V 8 bases and J 7 bases, with 9 bases left between them. Germline V lookup: CDR1 MDHEN, CDR2 SYDVKM. The chain's CDR3 is CASGWTNEQFF. The CDR3 DNA follows: TGTGCCAGCGGTTGGACTAATGAGCAGTTCTTC.

Concerning this clonotype itself: A single base is all that separates this from a far larger clone, so a read error is likely. The chain employs TRBV12-3 or TRBV12-4 and TRBJ2-1; the match to TRBD1 covers 8 bases. V was clipped by 6 bases and J by 13 bases; unmatched bases: 20. This CDR3 has 16 amino acids. The chain's CDR3 is CASSPPGGGLRGTQFF. Written as DNA, the CDR3 is TGTGCCAGCAGCCCACCAGGGGGCGGCTTAAGAGGGACCCAGTTCTTC.

This clonotype occurred many times. This chain links TRBV27 with TRBJ1-1; D perhaps matches TRBD1 (6 bases). CDR1 and CDR2 (germline): MNHEY, SMNVEV (reference sequence). CDR3 size: 16 residues. The V gene lost 2 bases and the J gene lost 2 bases, with 15 bases spanning the gap. CDR3 nucleotides: TGTGCCAGCAGTTTAGGAGGGGGTCCGCTCAACACTGAAGCTTTCTTT. This gives the protein CASSLGGGPLNTEAFF.

This clonotype was recorded a few times. This rearrangement joins TRBV18 to TRBJ2-7; 7 bases are a match to TRBD1. The V gene end was trimmed by 3 bases and the J gene end by 2 bases; junction bases not matched to a gene: 7. The length of the CDR3 is 15 residues. CDR1 KGHSH and CDR2 LQKENI come from the germline V gene. The CDR3 DNA reads TGTGCCAGCTCACCTTCCGGGACAGTGACCTACGAGCAGTACTTC. Translation: CASSPSGTVTYEQYF.

This clonotype was seen repeatedly, ten times or more. The chain couples TRBV6-1 to TRBJ2-3, with 10 positions matching TRBD1. CDR3 length: 16 residues. The J segment lost 4 bases and the V segment lost 5 bases, leaving 9 bases of the junction unmatched. From germline, CDR1 is MNHNS and CDR2 SASEGT. The CDR3 reads CASSQRGTGEADTQYF. DNA of the CDR3: TGTGCCAGCAGTCAAAGGGGGACAGGGGAAGCAGATACGCAGTATTTT.

In this sample, this clonotype turned up many times. The V and J genes are TRBV10-3 and TRBJ1-1; D unresolved. Germline V CDR1 and CDR2: ENHRY, SYGVKD. Trimming took off 2 bases at V and 1 base at J, with 8 bases between the two ends. CDR3 size: 14 residues. CDR3 region: CAISEDGSNTEAFF. The CDR3 bases are TGTGCCATCAGTGAGGACGGATCGAACACTGAAGCTTTCTTT.

The chain joins TRBV11-2 to TRBJ1-1; possible D gene TRBD1, 6 bases. The V gene lost 4 bases and the J gene lost 3 bases, with 21 bases spanning the gap. The CDR3 covers 17 residues. Germline V gene data show CDR1 as SGHAT and CDR2 as FQNNGV. The CDR3 is CASSWSAGATWYTEAFF. DNA for the CDR3: TGTGCCAGCAGCTGGTCGGCGGGGGCTACGTGGTACACTGAAGCTTTCTTT.

This clonotype was seen ten or more times. The V call is TRBV29-1, the J call TRBJ2-2; the D gene could be TRBD1 or TRBD2 (5 bases each). Per germline, CDR1 SQVTM and CDR2 ANQGSEA. The ends were cut back, 3 bases at V and 1 base at J, with 9 bases in the middle. The CDR3 covers 14 residues. The CDR3 sequence is CSVEGEGNTGELFF. CDR3 DNA sequence: TGCAGCGTTGAGGGGGAAGGGAACACCGGGGAGCTGTTTTTT.

CDR3 residues: CSASRPTEPLDEGFGVTDTQYF. The CDR3 DNA is TGCAGTGCTAGTAGGCCTACTGAACCCTTAGACGAGGGTTTCGGGGTCACAGATACGCAGTATTTT. This chain joins TRBV20-1 and TRBJ2-3; weak D call: TRBD2 (5 bases). The CDR3 length is 22 residues. V lost 3 bases, J lost 2 bases, and 36 bases lay in between. The germline CDR1 and CDR2 sequences are DFQATT and SNEGSKA (reference sequence).

The rearrangement uses TRBV11-3 and TRBJ1-1; 7 bases are shared with TRBD1. This CDR3 spans 13 amino acids. Per germline, CDR1 SGHNT and CDR2 YENEEA. J gave up 4 bases and V 5 bases, and 4 bases lay outside the gene matches. The CDR3 DNA sequence: TGTGCCAGCAGCGCCCGACAGGGCACTGAAGCTTTCTTT. Encoded protein: CASSARQGTEAFF.

The sample holds many counts of this clonotype. This rearrangement joins TRBV28 to TRBJ2-7; D is perhaps TRBD1 or TRBD2 (5 bases each). V lost 8 bases and J 3 bases, leaving 17 bases between the germline ends. CDR1 is MDHEN and CDR2 is SYDVKM in the germline V gene. The CDR3 length is 14 residues. The CDR3: CASGTRVGVYEQYF. For the CDR3, the DNA is TGTGCCAGCGGAACGAGGGTAGGGGTCTACGAGCAGTACTTC.

This clonotype was detected many times. The chain has TRBV5-1 and TRBJ2-7, with D perhaps matching TRBD1 (6 bases). The CDR3 is 13 amino acids. CDR1 is SGHRS and CDR2 is YFSETQ in the germline V gene. V was cut by 3 bases and J by 10 bases, with 17 bases left in between. CDR3 coding DNA: TGCGCCAGCAGCTCGGACAGCCCTGGGAGACAGTACTTC. This codes for CASSSDSPGRQYF.

J is TRBJ2-1 and V is TRBV11-2; unclear D gene. V gave up 0 bases and J gave up 4 bases, with 13 bases separating them. The CDR3 has 16 residues. The V gene's germline CDR1 is SGHAT and CDR2 FQNNGV. For the CDR3, the DNA is TGTGCCAGCAGCTTAGATCTAGACGAAACGTACAATGAGCAGTTCTTC. Translation: CASSLDLDETYNEQFF. The variable domain in full, completed from reference TRBV11-2 and TRBJ2-1, reads EAGVAQSPRYKIIEKRQSVAFWCNPISGHATLYWYQQILGQGPKLLIQFQNNGVVDDSQLPKDRFSAERLKGVDSTLKIQPAKLEDSAVYLCASSLDLDETYNEQFFGPGTRLTVL.

This clonotype was counted ten times or more. V and J are TRBV12-5 and TRBJ2-3; tentatively, D is TRBD1 (6 bases). The CDR3 spans 18 residues. The germline V and J ends were trimmed by 0 bases and 1 base, with 17 bases remaining between them. CDR1 is LGHNT and CDR2 is FRNRAP in the germline V gene. CDR3 DNA: TGTGCTAGTGGTTTGGTACCGCCTTTACAGGGAGGCACAGATACGCAGTATTTT. Amino acids: CASGLVPPLQGGTDTQYF. The variable domain in full, with the rest retrieved from reference TRBV12-5 and TRBJ2-3, is DARVTQTPRHKVTEMGQEVTMRCQPILGHNTVFWYRQTMMQGLELLAYFRNRAPLDDSGMPKDRFSAEMPDATLATLKIQPSEPRDSAVYFCASGLVPPLQGGTDTQYFGPGTRLTVL.

This clonotype has ten or more counts. The chain joins TRBV2 to TRBJ2-3; D uncertain. CDR3 size: 12 residues. V was pared by 6 bases and J by 6 bases, with 10 bases between. Germline V gene data show CDR1 as SNHLY and CDR2 as FYNNEI. CDR3 protein: CASSLTADTQYF. The CDR3 DNA sequence: TGTGCCAGCAGCTTGACTGCGGATACGCAGTATTTT.

This sequence joins TRBV20-1 and TRBJ2-3, with D perhaps TRBD1 or TRBD2 (6 bases each). The germline V gene encodes CDR1 DFQATT and CDR2 SNEGSKA (reference sequence). The CDR3 has 15 amino acids. CDR3 residues: CSLWGAGSSTDTQYF. Here the CDR3 DNA reads TGCAGCCTTTGGGGGGCGGGATCTAGCACAGATACGCAGTATTTT.

In its sample, this clonotype was seen many times. The V and J genes are TRBV6-5 and TRBJ2-3, with 13 bases identical to TRBD2. Germline CDR1 is MNHEY and CDR2 is SVGAGI. The CDR3 runs 17 residues. V trimming: 4 bases; J trimming: 2 bases; junction bases outside the gene matches: 6. The CDR3 coding sequence is TGTGCCAGCAGTTCCCCAACTAGCGGGAGGGTCACAGATACGCAGTATTTT. Encoded protein: CASSSPTSGRVTDTQYF.

This clonotype was recorded at least ten times. The V call is TRBV2, the J call TRBJ2-5; TRBD2 matches 11 bases. The junction had 4 bases not matched to a gene; V was cut back by 3 bases and J by 4 bases. Germline V CDR1 and CDR2: SNHLY, FYNNEI. The CDR3 is 15 amino acids. The CDR3 DNA reads as TGTGCCAGCAGTGATAGCGGGAGGGCCACAGAGACCCAGTACTTC. The encoded protein is CASSDSGRATETQYF. Variable domain in full (rest from reference TRBV2 and TRBJ2-5): EPEVTQTPSHQVTQMGQEVILRCVPISNHLYFYWYRQILGQKVEFLVSFYNNEISEKSEIFDDQFSVERPDGSNFTLKIRSTKLEDSAMYFCASSDSGRATETQYFGPGTRLLVL.

The V gene is TRBV4-1, the J gene TRBJ2-2; no clear D gene. The CDR3 runs to 15 residues. The germline V gene encodes CDR1 MGHRA and CDR2 YSYEKL. The V gene lost 3 bases and the J gene lost 9 bases, with 17 bases spanning the gap. The CDR3 loop is CASSQPLNGVWELFF. CDR3 nucleotide sequence: TGCGCCAGCAGCCAGCCCCTCAATGGCGTCTGGGAGCTGTTTTTT.

As to this clonotype: At one boundary the junction diverges from the germline segment, which might be a read error. The gene calls are TRBV6-2 or TRBV6-3 and TRBJ2-3; 7 nucleotides line up with TRBD2. The CDR3 length is 16 residues. Germline CDR1 and CDR2: MNHEY and SVGEGT. The CDR3 DNA sequence: TGTGCCAGCAGTGACTCCGCGGGAGCTAGCACAGATACGCAGTATTTT. This translates into CASSDSAGASTDTQYF.

The V and J genes are TRBV2 and TRBJ2-2; TRBD1 matches at 9 bases. CDR3 length: 14 residues. Per germline, CDR1 SNHLY and CDR2 FYNNEI. J lost 7 bases, V lost 6 bases, and 6 bases had no gene match. The CDR3 spells CASRSGTGSGELFF. The DNA for the CDR3 is TGTGCCAGCAGGTCTGGGACAGGGAGCGGGGAGCTGTTTTTT.

This clonotype was picked up a small number of times. J is TRBJ1-4 and V is TRBV7-9; 8 bases fit TRBD1. Trimming cost V 4 bases and J 3 bases; bases outside gene matches: 10. This CDR3 region has 17 residues. Germline V gene data show CDR1 as SEHNR and CDR2 as FQNEAQ (reference sequence). This CDR3 reads CASSSNPRQGSNEKLFF. The CDR3, as DNA: TGTGCCAGCAGCTCCAACCCACGACAGGGGTCTAATGAAAAACTGTTTTTT.